Below, 29 T cell receptor beta chains from the same sample are listed, as sequenced in a study of CD8+CD57+ T cells in acquired aplastic anemia. TCR beta VDJ and CDR3 profiles were obtained from a genomic DNA template. TCRdb reprocessed the reads via MiXCR and lists one record per CDR3 protein. The sample lists 55,000 to 80,000 distinct CDR3 sequences, approximately 50% seen once, with about 8% in the top ten. Sequenced material: sorted CD4+, CD8+, or CD8+CD57+ T cells (not recorded which) from PBMCs. All receptors derive from a human donor in good health, serving as a control.

V is TRBV9 and J is TRBJ2-1; TRBD2 matches at 8 bases. J lost 2 bases, V lost 3 bases, and 4 bases had no gene match. This CDR3 has 15 amino acids. Germline V gene data show CDR1 as SGDLS and CDR2 as YYNGEE. CDR3 in DNA: TGTGCCAGCAGCGCCCTAGCGGGCACCTACAATGAGCAGTTCTTC. This encodes CASSALAGTYNEQFF.

By sample share, this clonotype is medium-sized (0.01 to 0.1%). V gene TRBV7-9 combines with J gene TRBJ1-5; D gene ambiguous. With 4 bases removed from V and 3 bases from J, the gap between germline ends came to 4 bases. The length of the CDR3 is 12 residues. Per germline, CDR1 SEHNR and CDR2 FQNEAQ (reference sequence). The CDR3 coding sequence is TGTGCCAGCAGCTCGTTCAATCAGCCCCAGCATTTT. Protein sequence: CASSSFNQPQHF. Full variable domain (missing parts from reference TRBV7-9 and TRBJ1-5): DTGVSQNPRHKITKRGQNVTFRCDPISEHNRLYWYRQTLGQGPEFLTYFQNEAQLEKSRLLSDRFSAERPKGSFSTLEIQRTEQGDSAMYLCASSSFNQPQHFGDGTRLSIL.

The chain is built from TRBV10-1 and TRBJ2-4; 10 bases line up with TRBD1. The CDR3 loop spans 17 amino acids. Germline-derived CDR1 and CDR2 are WNHNN and SYGVQD (reference sequence). Trimming took 2 bases from V and 1 from J; bases not matched to a gene: 5. The CDR3 nucleotides are TGCGCCAGCAGTGAGAAGGGACAGGGGAAGGCCAAAAACATTCAGTACTTC. It translates to CASSEKGQGKAKNIQYF.

The chain joins TRBV20-1 to TRBJ2-3; 8 positions match TRBD2. V lost 5 bases and J lost 1; bases outside the gene matches: 2. The CDR3 covers 13 residues. Germline CDR1 is DFQATT and CDR2 is SNEGSKA (reference sequence). Here the CDR3 DNA reads TGCAGTGCTTTGACTAGCGGCACAGATACGCAGTATTTT. This translates into CSALTSGTDTQYF.

A remark on this clonotype: This may arise from a read error, as a much more abundant clone is one base away. The chain is built from TRBV27 and TRBJ1-4; D might be TRBD1 (6 bases). CDR1 MNHEY and CDR2 SMNVEV come from the germline V gene (reference sequence). CDR3 size: 13 residues. The CDR3 protein is CVTPTGYTGKLFF. The CDR3 DNA reads TGTGTCACCCCCACAGGGTACACGGGAAAACTGTTTTTT.

This clonotype was seen at least ten times. The CDR3 loop is CASSPIDPGATDTQYF. DNA for the CDR3: TGTGCCAGCAGCCCAATTGATCCAGGTGCCACAGATACGCAGTATTTT. The chain has TRBV4-2 and TRBJ2-3, with no clear D. Germline values: CDR1 LGHNA, CDR2 YNFKEQ. This CDR3 comprises 16 residues. Trimming took off 4 bases at V and 2 bases at J, with 16 bases between the two ends.

The DNA of the CDR3 is TGTGCCAGCAGCCCGCCGCGGGGCCTGAGCTCCTACAATGAGCAGTTCTTC. Translation gives CASSPPRGLSSYNEQFF. This chain joins TRBV11-2 and TRBJ2-1; a possible D gene is TRBD2 (6 bases). The germline V gene has CDR1 SGHAT and CDR2 FQNNGV. This CDR3 spans 17 amino acids. The V end lost 5 bases, the J end lost 0 bases, and 17 bases lay between the germline ends. Full variable domain (outside the CDR3, taken from reference TRBV11-2 and TRBJ2-1): EAGVAQSPRYKIIEKRQSVAFWCNPISGHATLYWYQQILGQGPKLLIQFQNNGVVDDSQLPKDRFSAERLKGVDSTLKIQPAKLEDSAVYLCASSPPRGLSSYNEQFFGPGTRLTVL.

The J gene is TRBJ2-7, the V gene TRBV4-1, with TRBD1 as a possible D gene (6 bases). CDR3 length equals 16 residues. V was pared by 3 bases and J by 2 bases, with 17 bases between. Germline CDR1 reads MGHRA; CDR2 reads YSYEKL. CDR3 sequence: CASSQIAEDSTYEQYF. The CDR3 coding sequence is TGCGCCAGCAGCCAGATCGCGGAGGACAGCACCTACGAGCAGTACTTC.

A few counts support this clonotype. This chain joins TRBV15 and TRBJ2-3; unclear D gene. The CDR3 is made up of 12 amino acids. In germline, CDR1 is LNHNV, CDR2 YYDKDF (reference sequence). The V gene lost 6 bases and the J gene lost 5 bases, with 9 bases spanning the gap. CDR3: CATSRVEDTQYF. The CDR3 DNA reads as TGTGCCACCAGTCGTGTCGAAGATACGCAGTATTTT.

The chain is built from TRBV10-3 and TRBJ1-3, with D unclear. Per germline, CDR1 ENHRY and CDR2 SYGVKD. The CDR3 covers 14 residues. V shed 7 bases and J shed 0 bases, with 10 bases lying between them. CDR3 in DNA: TGTGCCATCACACAAGGTTACTCTGGAAACACCATATATTTT. This gives the protein CAITQGYSGNTIYF.

The chain links TRBV7-7 to TRBJ2-1; the D is unclear. The CDR3 contains 13 residues. The germline CDR1 and CDR2 sequences are SSHAT and FNYEAQ (reference sequence). With 4 bases removed from V and 0 bases from J, the gap between germline ends came to 4 bases. CDR3 sequence (DNA): TGTGCCAGCAGCTCGAGCTCCTACAATGAGCAGTTCTTC. It encodes CASSSSSYNEQFF.

J is TRBJ2-6 and V is TRBV20-1; maybe TRBD1 (6 bases). Trimming took 2 bases from V and 0 from J, leaving 11 bases between them. The CDR3 runs 16 residues. Germline CDR1 and CDR2: DFQATT and SNEGSKA (reference sequence). Here the CDR3 DNA reads TGCAGTGCTAGATCACAGGGAAGCTCTGGGGCCAACGTCCTGACTTTC. This codes for CSARSQGSSGANVLTF.

The chain recombines TRBV20-1 with TRBJ1-2, with D perhaps TRBD1 (5 bases). Germline V gene data show CDR1 as DFQATT and CDR2 as SNEGSKA (reference sequence). V was pared by 6 bases and J by 9 bases, with 17 bases between. This CDR3 spans 12 amino acids. The CDR3 here is CSATDLGRRYTF. The DNA of the CDR3 is TGCAGTGCAACCGACCTGGGGCGGCGCTACACCTTC.

The chain employs TRBV20-1 and TRBJ2-5; 8 bases match TRBD2. The V gene end was trimmed by 0 bases and the J gene end by 5 bases; junction bases not matched to a gene: 8. The CDR3 covers 15 residues. Germline CDR1 reads DFQATT; CDR2 reads SNEGSKA (reference sequence). CDR3 region: CSARDRGGLRETQYF. The CDR3 nucleotides read TGCAGTGCTAGAGATCGCGGGGGGCTGAGGGAGACCCAGTACTTC.

This clonotype occurred many times. This rearrangement joins TRBV5-1 to TRBJ2-3, with 9 bases that match TRBD1. The germline gives CDR1 SGHRS, CDR2 YFSETQ. Unmatched junction bases numbered 5, after V lost 3 bases and J lost 0 bases. The CDR3 sequence is 16 residues long. The DNA for the CDR3 is TGCGCCAGCAGCTGGGACAGGGAATCTAGCACAGATACGCAGTATTTT. Its protein product is CASSWDRESSTDTQYF.

This clonotype was found a few times. One end of the junction fails to match germline, which may point to a read error. The chain couples TRBV2 to TRBJ1-2; D uncertain. Germline CDR1 is SNHLY and CDR2 is FYNNEI. The CDR3 has 12 amino acids. CDR3 DNA sequence: TGTGCCACCAGTGATTTTAGCAGTGGCTACACCTTC. Residues: CATSDFSSGYTF.

This clonotype was seen repeatedly, ten times or more. The gene calls are TRBV2 and TRBJ2-2; D not certain. Trimming shortened V by 1 base and J by 6 bases, and 3 bases separated the two germline ends. CDR3 length: 12 residues. Germline lookup yields CDR1 SNHLY and CDR2 FYNNEI. This chain's CDR3 is CASSEDSGELFF. The CDR3 nucleotides are TGTGCCAGCAGTGAAGATTCCGGGGAGCTGTTTTTT.

The J gene is TRBJ1-1, the V gene TRBV19; D is undetermined. Germline assignment: CDR1 LNHDA and CDR2 SQIVND (reference sequence). The CDR3 totals 13 residues. The V end lost 9 bases, the J end lost 1 base, and 12 bases lay between the germline ends. The CDR3 spells CASELQRNTEAFF. CDR3 coding DNA: TGTGCCAGCGAGCTACAGAGGAACACTGAAGCTTTCTTT. Based on the CDR3 plus reference TRBV19 and TRBJ1-1, the full variable domain is DGGITQSPKYLFRKEGQNVTLSCEQNLNHDAMYWYRQDPGQGLRLIYYSQIVNDFQKGDIAEGYSVSREKKESFPLTVTSAQKNPTAFYLCASELQRNTEAFFGQGTRLTVV.

Relative to its sample, this clonotype is medium-sized (0.01 to 0.1%). The chain carries TRBV7-6 and TRBJ1-1; D remains unclear. V lost 5 bases and J lost 1, with 5 bases in between. The CDR3 contains 12 residues. CDR1 is SGHVS and CDR2 is FNYEAQ in the germline V gene. The CDR3 DNA reads as TGTGCCAGCAGCCAGTGGAACACTGAAGCTTTCTTT. Protein product: CASSQWNTEAFF.

The chain links TRBV11-1 to TRBJ2-3; D tentatively reads TRBD1 or TRBD2 (5 bases each). Trimming left V 4 bases short and J 0 bases short, with 14 bases between. Germline CDR1 and CDR2: SGHAT and FQDESV (reference sequence). This CDR3 is 16 amino acids long. CDR3 sequence reads: CASSSYAGASTDTQYF. CDR3 DNA: TGTGCCAGCAGCTCCTACGCCGGGGCTAGCACAGATACGCAGTATTTT. Based on the CDR3 plus reference TRBV11-1 and TRBJ2-3, the full variable domain is EAEVAQSPRYKITEKSQAVAFWCDPISGHATLYWYRQILGQGPELLVQFQDESVVDDSQLPKDRFSAERLKGVDSTLKIQPAELGDSAMYLCASSSYAGASTDTQYFGPGTRLTVL.

There are many counts of this clonotype. The V gene is TRBV6-1, the J gene TRBJ2-7; maybe TRBD1 (6 bases). The CDR3 extends over 16 amino acids. Per the germline V gene, CDR1 is MNHNS and CDR2 is SASEGT. V lost 5 bases, J lost 5 bases, and 22 bases lay in between. As DNA, the CDR3 is TGTGCCAGCAGTCCACGGGACATAGGTCGCCCCAACGAGCAGTACTTC. Translated: CASSPRDIGRPNEQYF.

The count of this clonotype is one. V and J are TRBV19 and TRBJ1-2; D remains unclear. This CDR3 has 13 residues. Trimming cost V 5 bases and J 8 bases, with 15 bases left between them. Germline lookup yields CDR1 LNHDA and CDR2 SQIVND (reference sequence). DNA for the CDR3: TGTGCCAGTAGTCCCACGGGTAGGGAAGGCTACACCTTC. Amino acids: CASSPTGREGYTF. The full variable domain, its missing parts supplied by reference TRBV19 and TRBJ1-2, is DGGITQSPKYLFRKEGQNVTLSCEQNLNHDAMYWYRQDPGQGLRLIYYSQIVNDFQKGDIAEGYSVSREKKESFPLTVTSAQKNPTAFYLCASSPTGREGYTFGSGTRLTVV.

In its sample, this clonotype was seen many times. CDR3 amino acids: CAWSLSGYEQFF. The CDR3 DNA sequence: TGTGCCTGGAGTCTTTCTGGGTATGAGCAGTTCTTC. The chain employs TRBV30 and TRBJ2-1, with D hard to call. The CDR3 runs 12 residues. V was trimmed by 2 bases and J by 8 bases, leaving 10 bases between them. The germline gives CDR1 GTSNPN, CDR2 SVGIG (reference sequence). Based on the CDR3 plus reference TRBV30 and TRBJ2-1, the full variable domain is SQTIHQWPATLVQPVGSPLSLECTVEGTSNPNLYWYRQAAGRGLQLLFYSVGIGQISSEVPQNLSASRPQDRQFILSSKKLLLSDSGFYLCAWSLSGYEQFFGPGTRLTVL.

This clonotype has ten or more counts. V is TRBV11-2 and J is TRBJ2-5; D perhaps matches TRBD1 (5 bases). V gave up 3 bases and J gave up 5 bases, with 16 bases separating them. CDR1 SGHAT and CDR2 FQNNGV come from the germline V gene. The CDR3 sequence is 15 residues long. CDR3 DNA: TGTGCCAGCAGCTTGGACCTACTAAAGGGGGAGACCCAGTACTTC. Protein sequence: CASSLDLLKGETQYF. Looking up the rest from reference TRBV11-2 and TRBJ2-5 gives the full variable domain: EAGVAQSPRYKIIEKRQSVAFWCNPISGHATLYWYQQILGQGPKLLIQFQNNGVVDDSQLPKDRFSAERLKGVDSTLKIQPAKLEDSAVYLCASSLDLLKGETQYFGPGTRLLVL.

This clonotype was detected ten times or more. The CDR3 DNA sequence: TGTGCCAGCAGCCTCGGACTGGGGACTGAAGCTTTCTTT. Protein: CASSLGLGTEAFF. This chain connects TRBV5-4 to TRBJ1-1; D is unresolved. Trimming removed 4 bases from V and 5 bases from J, with 12 bases in between. This CDR3 comprises 13 residues. Germline lookup yields CDR1 SGHNT and CDR2 YYREEE (reference sequence). Variable domain in full (rest from reference TRBV5-4 and TRBJ1-1): ETGVTQSPTHLIKTRGQQVTLRCSSQSGHNTVSWYQQALGQGPQFIFQYYREEENGRGNFPPRFSGLQFPNYSSELNVNALELDDSALYLCASSLGLGTEAFFGQGTRLTVV.

The CDR3 nucleotides are TGCGCCAGCAGATCCGGGACAGCCTCCTACGAGCAGTACTTC. It yields the protein CASRSGTASYEQYF. This chain uses TRBV5-1 with TRBJ2-7, with 7 bases matching TRBD1. CDR1 and CDR2 (germline): SGHRS, YFSETQ. Trimming removed 5 bases from V and 0 bases from J; junction bases left unmatched: 5. This CDR3 is 14 amino acids long.

This clonotype was recorded at least ten times. The V and J genes are TRBV27 and TRBJ2-5; 10 bases line up with TRBD2. The CDR3 extends over 14 amino acids. V was clipped by 7 bases and J by 5 bases; unmatched bases: 7. Germline lookup yields CDR1 MNHEY and CDR2 SMNVEV (reference sequence). In nucleotides, the CDR3 is TGTGCCAGCAACCGAGCGGGGGGGCTGGAGACCCAGTACTTC. This gives the protein CASNRAGGLETQYF.

This chain uses TRBV4-1 with TRBJ1-6; D not certain. Looked up from germline, CDR1 is MGHRA and CDR2 is YSYEKL. Trimming stripped 0 bases from V and 7 bases from J, with 13 bases between. This CDR3 comprises 16 residues. The CDR3 bases are TGCGCCAGCAGCCAAGATGGGAGCCGAGGGAATTCACCCCTCCACTTT. Its translation is CASSQDGSRGNSPLHF.

This chain joins TRBV29-1 and TRBJ2-1, with no clear D. The ends were cut back, 3 bases at V and 7 bases at J, with 10 bases in the middle. Germline V CDR1 and CDR2: SQVTM, ANQGSEA. The CDR3 is 12 amino acids. The CDR3 reads CSVDRSWNEQFF. DNA of the CDR3: TGCAGCGTTGACCGCTCCTGGAATGAGCAGTTCTTC.